Listed below are T cell receptor beta chains from one sample, sequenced in a study of a mutant IDH1 vaccine in newly diagnosed glioma. Data came from immunoSEQ multiplex PCR; TCRdb stores just in-frame clones and leaves some out. The table has around 84,000 clones, 75% to 90% seen once. The antigens these receptors bind are not known. Sequences were derived from PBMCs, sampled from a glioma patient whose treatment included an IDH1 peptide vaccine. Receptor source: a middle-aged man with glioma. CDR3s include the opening cysteine and the closing phenylalanine or tryptophan. D genes are given only for firm matches. The size entry is marked missing in some rows and otherwise reads once, few, many or a size class.

V gene: TRBV19
clone size: .
D gene: .
J gene: TRBJ1-2
CDR3 protein: CASSIPGTINYGYTF
CDR3 DNA: TGTGCCAGTAGTATCCCCGGGACGATCAACTATGGCTACACCTTC

V gene: TRBV5-8
clone size: .
D gene: .
J gene: TRBJ2-7
CDR3 protein: CASSRDNSYEQYF
CDR3 DNA: TGTGCCAGCAGCAGGGACAACTCCTACGAGCAGTACTTC

V gene: TRBV7-2
clone size: once
D gene: TRBD1
J gene: TRBJ1-4
CDR3 protein: CASSLGRTGDATNEKLFF
CDR3 DNA: TGTGCCAGCAGCTTGGGAAGGACAGGGGATGCAACTAATGAAAAACTGTTTTTT

V gene: TRBV4-1
clone size: .
D gene: .
J gene: TRBJ1-6
CDR3 protein: CASSQDGAGRAYNSPLHF
CDR3 DNA: TGCGCCAGCAGCCAAGATGGGGCAGGGCGGGCCTATAATTCACCCCTCCACTTT

V gene: TRBV27
clone size: few
D gene: .
J gene: TRBJ1-1
CDR3 protein: CASSLGDWRGTEAFF
CDR3 DNA: TGTGCCAGCAGTTTAGGAGATTGGAGGGGCACTGAAGCTTTCTTT

V gene: TRBV30
clone size: .
D gene: .
J gene: TRBJ2-3
CDR3 protein: CAWTIPKVDTQYF
CDR3 DNA: TGTGCCTGGACCATACCGAAGGTAGATACGCAGTATTTT

V gene: TRBV27
clone size: medium-sized
D gene: .
J gene: TRBJ1-1
CDR3 protein: CASSLSGSLGFPAFF
CDR3 DNA: TGTGCCAGCAGTTTATCGGGATCTCTCGGATTCCCAGCTTTCTTT

V gene: TRBV11-1
clone size: few
D gene: .
J gene: TRBJ1-1
CDR3 protein: CASSKRQVNTEAFF
CDR3 DNA: TGTGCCAGCAGCAAAAGACAGGTGAACACTGAAGCTTTCTTT

V gene: TRBV7-9
clone size: .
D gene: .
J gene: TRBJ2-1
CDR3 protein: CASSPLSYNEQFF
CDR3 DNA: TGTGCCAGCAGCCCTCTCAGCTACAATGAGCAGTTCTTC

V gene: TRBV18
clone size: .
D gene: TRBD1
J gene: TRBJ1-3
CDR3 protein: CASSSIPTGDGNTIYF
CDR3 DNA: TGTGCCAGCTCTTCCATTCCGACAGGGGACGGAAACACCATATATTTT

V gene: TRBV16
clone size: few
D gene: .
J gene: TRBJ1-5
CDR3 protein: CASSQSRSVPQHF
CDR3 DNA: TGTGCCAGCAGCCAATCCCGATCCGTGCCCCAGCATTTT

V gene: TRBV7-9
clone size: .
D gene: TRBD2
J gene: TRBJ2-1
CDR3 protein: CASSLVRLAGGNSYNEQFF
CDR3 DNA: TGTGCCAGCAGCTTAGTCAGACTAGCGGGAGGAAATTCCTACAATGAGCAGTTCTTC

V gene: TRBV4-3
clone size: .
D gene: TRBD1
J gene: TRBJ2-7
CDR3 protein: CASSQVWSRTGGGEQYF
CDR3 DNA: TGCGCCAGCAGCCAAGTTTGGTCCCGGACAGGGGGCGGCGAGCAGTACTTC

V gene: TRBV6-5
clone size: .
D gene: TRBD1
J gene: TRBJ2-7
CDR3 protein: CASSSRTGYYEQYF
CDR3 DNA: TGTGCCAGCAGTTCAAGGACAGGGTACTACGAGCAGTACTTC

V gene: TRBV10-2
clone size: .
D gene: TRBD1
J gene: TRBJ2-2
CDR3 protein: CASSESTGGHTGELFF
CDR3 DNA: TGCGCCAGCAGTGAGTCCACAGGGGGCCACACCGGGGAGCTGTTTTTT